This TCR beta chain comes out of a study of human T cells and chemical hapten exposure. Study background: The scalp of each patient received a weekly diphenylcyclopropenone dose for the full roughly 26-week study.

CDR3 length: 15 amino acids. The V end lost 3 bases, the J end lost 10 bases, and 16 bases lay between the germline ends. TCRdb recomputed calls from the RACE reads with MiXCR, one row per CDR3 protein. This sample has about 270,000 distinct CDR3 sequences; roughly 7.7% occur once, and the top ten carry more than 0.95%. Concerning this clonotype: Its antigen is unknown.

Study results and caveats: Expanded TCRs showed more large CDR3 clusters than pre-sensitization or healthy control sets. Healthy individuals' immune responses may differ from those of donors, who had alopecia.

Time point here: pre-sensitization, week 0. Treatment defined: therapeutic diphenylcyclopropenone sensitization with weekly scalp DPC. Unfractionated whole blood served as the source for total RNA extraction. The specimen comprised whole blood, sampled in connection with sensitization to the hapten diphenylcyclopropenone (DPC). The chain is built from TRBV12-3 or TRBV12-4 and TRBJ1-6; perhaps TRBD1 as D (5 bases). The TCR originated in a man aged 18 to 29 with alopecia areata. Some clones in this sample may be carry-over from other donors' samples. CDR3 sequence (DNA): TGTGCCAGCAGTTTTTGGGGGGACTCGGGCTCACCCCTCCACTTT. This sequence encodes CASSFWGDSGSPLHF.